This entry is about one T cell receptor (beta chain). The sample belongs to a study of blood T cell repertoires in COVID-19. Study-wide background: Sites in the United States, Italy and Spain provided acute and convalescent COVID-19 samples. T cells, B-cell-depleted T cells, or PBMCs supplied cDNA or gDNA.

Method: immunoSEQ multiplex PCR; TCRdb's copy keeps in-frame clones and lacks some. Of fewer than 350,000 clones detected, approximately 87% appear once; the ten largest clones hold about 7.8%. After removal of 0 bases from V and 6 bases from J, the junction contained 14 bases not matched to a gene. The CDR3 loop spans 18 amino acids. Looked up from germline, CDR1 is LNHNV and CDR2 is YYDKDF (reference sequence). Sequenced input: peripheral blood. V is TRBV15 and J is TRBJ1-5, with TRBD1 identical over 7 bases. The sequence derives from a woman aged 45-59 years who had recovered from COVID-19. Written as DNA, the CDR3 is TGTGCCACCAGCAGAGAACTACCTTGGGACAGCGGAATTCAGCCCCAGCATTTT. Translation gives CATSRELPWDSGIQPQHF.